This T cell receptor beta chain came from a study of CD8 T cells in Susac syndrome. Looking at the study overall: Patients with Susac syndrome were therapy-naive, treated with corticosteroids, or treated with intravenous immunoglobulin alone when blood was collected.

Sequencing of TCR beta covered CD8+ and CD4+ T cells obtained from blood. While CD8+ and CD4+ T cells were isolated negatively, TEMRA cells were enriched by FACS. This clonotype has a single count. Reverse transcription of about 0.45 to 1 ug RNA was performed with random hexamers. Amplification of TCR beta CDR3 across 54 Vbeta and 13 Jbeta was performed with immunoSEQ multiplex PCR. Using its own MiXCR run on the immunoSEQ multiplex PCR reads, TCRdb lists one record per CDR3 protein. The sample lists roughly 80,000 distinct CDR3 sequences; around 93% were seen once. CDR3 length: 13 residues. V was pared by 4 bases and J by 4 bases, with 13 bases between. The germline CDR1 and CDR2 sequences are SQVTM and ANQGSEA.

The sample was CD4+ T cells from PBMCs. The chain uses TRBV29-1 and TRBJ1-1; weak D call: TRBD1 (5 bases). This clonotype was obtained from a human donor with Susac syndrome. CDR3 protein: CSVGAWGGTEAFF. In nucleotides, the CDR3 is TGCAGCGTTGGAGCTTGGGGGGGCACTGAAGCTTTCTTT.